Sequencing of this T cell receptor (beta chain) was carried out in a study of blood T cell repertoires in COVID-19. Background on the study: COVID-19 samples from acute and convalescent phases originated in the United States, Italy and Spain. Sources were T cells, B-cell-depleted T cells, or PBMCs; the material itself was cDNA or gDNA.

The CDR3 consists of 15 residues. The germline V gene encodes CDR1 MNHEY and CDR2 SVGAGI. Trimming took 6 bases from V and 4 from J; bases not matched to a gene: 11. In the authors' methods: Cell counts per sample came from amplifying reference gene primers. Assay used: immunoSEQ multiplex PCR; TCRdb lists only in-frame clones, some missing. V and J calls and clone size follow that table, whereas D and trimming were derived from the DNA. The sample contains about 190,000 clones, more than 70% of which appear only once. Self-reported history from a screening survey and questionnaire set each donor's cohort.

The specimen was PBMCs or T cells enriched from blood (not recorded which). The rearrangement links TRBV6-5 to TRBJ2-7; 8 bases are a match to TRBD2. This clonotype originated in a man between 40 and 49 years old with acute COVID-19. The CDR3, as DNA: TGTGCCAGCAGGGCCGGAGCGGGAGAATATTACGAGCAGTACTTC. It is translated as CASRAGAGEYYEQYF.